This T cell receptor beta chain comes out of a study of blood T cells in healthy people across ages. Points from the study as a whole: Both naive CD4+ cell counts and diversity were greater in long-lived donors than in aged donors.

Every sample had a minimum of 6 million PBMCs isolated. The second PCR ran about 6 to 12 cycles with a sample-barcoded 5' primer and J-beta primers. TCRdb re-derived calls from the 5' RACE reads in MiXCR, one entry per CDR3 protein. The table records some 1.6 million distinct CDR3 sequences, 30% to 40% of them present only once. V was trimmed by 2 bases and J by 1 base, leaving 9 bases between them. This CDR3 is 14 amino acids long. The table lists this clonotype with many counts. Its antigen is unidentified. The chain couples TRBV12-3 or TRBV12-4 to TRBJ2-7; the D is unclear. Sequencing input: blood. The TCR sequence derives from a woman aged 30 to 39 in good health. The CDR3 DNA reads TGTGCCAGCAGTTTATCGGCAGTATCCTACGAGCAGTACTTC. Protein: CASSLSAVSYEQYF.